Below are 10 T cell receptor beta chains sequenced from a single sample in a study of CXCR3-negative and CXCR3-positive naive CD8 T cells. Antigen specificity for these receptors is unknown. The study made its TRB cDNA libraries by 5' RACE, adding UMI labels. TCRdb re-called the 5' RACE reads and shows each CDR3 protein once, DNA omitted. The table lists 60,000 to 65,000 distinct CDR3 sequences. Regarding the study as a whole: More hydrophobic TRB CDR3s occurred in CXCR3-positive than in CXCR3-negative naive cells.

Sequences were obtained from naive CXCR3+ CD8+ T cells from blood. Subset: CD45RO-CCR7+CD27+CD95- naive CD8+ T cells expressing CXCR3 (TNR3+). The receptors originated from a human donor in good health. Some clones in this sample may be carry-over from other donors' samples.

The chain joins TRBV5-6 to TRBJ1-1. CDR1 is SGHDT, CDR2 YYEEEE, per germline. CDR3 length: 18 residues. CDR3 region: CASSPIRSHQVKPSEAFF.

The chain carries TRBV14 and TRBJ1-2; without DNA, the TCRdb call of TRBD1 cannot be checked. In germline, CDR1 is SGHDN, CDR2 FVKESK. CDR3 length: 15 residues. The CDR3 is CASSQDGWDLYGYTF.

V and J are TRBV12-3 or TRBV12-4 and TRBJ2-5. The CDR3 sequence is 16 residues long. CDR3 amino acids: CASSLARGTVQETQYF.

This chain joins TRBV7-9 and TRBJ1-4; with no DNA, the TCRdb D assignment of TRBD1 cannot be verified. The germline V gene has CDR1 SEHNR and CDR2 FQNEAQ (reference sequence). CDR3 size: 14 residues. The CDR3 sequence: CASSPTREREKLFF.

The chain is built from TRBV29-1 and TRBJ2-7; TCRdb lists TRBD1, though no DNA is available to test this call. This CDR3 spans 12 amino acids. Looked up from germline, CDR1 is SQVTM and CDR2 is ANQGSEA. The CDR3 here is CSVEVQGYEQYF.

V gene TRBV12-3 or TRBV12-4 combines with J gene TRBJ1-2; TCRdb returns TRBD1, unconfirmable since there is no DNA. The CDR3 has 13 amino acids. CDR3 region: CASTAPGHYGYTF.

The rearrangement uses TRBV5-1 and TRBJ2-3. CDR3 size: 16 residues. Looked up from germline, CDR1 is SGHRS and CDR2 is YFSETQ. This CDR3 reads CASSLEDNGSTDTQYF. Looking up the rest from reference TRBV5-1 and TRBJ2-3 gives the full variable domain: KAGVTQTPRYLIKTRGQQVTLSCSPISGHRSVSWYQQTPGQGLQFLFEYFSETQRNKGNFPGRFSGRQFSNSRSEMNVSTLELGDSALYLCASSLEDNGSTDTQYFGPGTRLTVL.

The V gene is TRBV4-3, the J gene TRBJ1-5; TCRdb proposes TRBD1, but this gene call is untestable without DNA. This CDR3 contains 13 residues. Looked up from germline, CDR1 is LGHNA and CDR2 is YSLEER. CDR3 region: CASSHGTGQPQHF.

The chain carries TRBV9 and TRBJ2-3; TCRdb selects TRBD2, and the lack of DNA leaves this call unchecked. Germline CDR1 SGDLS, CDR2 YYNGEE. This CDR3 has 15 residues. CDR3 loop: CASSVEGPERYTQYF.

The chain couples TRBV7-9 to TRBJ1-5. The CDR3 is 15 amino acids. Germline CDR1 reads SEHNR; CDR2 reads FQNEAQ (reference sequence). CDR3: CASSLGPTSNQPQHF.